The 17 T cell receptor beta chains reported below all come from one sample, sequenced in a study of CD8 T cells in Susac syndrome. The RNA, about 0.5 to 1 ug, was put through reverse transcription using random hexamers. TCRdb recomputed calls from the immunoSEQ multiplex PCR reads with MiXCR, one row per CDR3 protein. The table lists 160,000 or so distinct CDR3 sequences, around 95% of them singletons. Material for sequencing was CD4+ T cells from PBMCs. The receptors derive from a human donor with Susac syndrome.

The chain employs TRBV29-1 and TRBJ2-7, with D perhaps assigned TRBD1 or TRBD2 (5 bases each). Trimming took off 6 bases at V and 5 bases at J, with 11 bases between the two ends. The CDR3 is 11 amino acids. Germline CDR1 and CDR2: SQVTM and ANQGSEA. The DNA for the CDR3 is TGCAGCGTCCTCGGGGCAAACGAGCAGTACTTC. It encodes CSVLGANEQYF.

The V call is TRBV29-1, the J call TRBJ1-1, with 7 bases fitting TRBD1. The CDR3 is 13 residues long. From germline, CDR1 is SQVTM and CDR2 ANQGSEA. V was pared by 6 bases and J by 1 base, with 5 bases of the junction left unmatched. The CDR3 is CSVGTDPNTEAFF. The DNA for the CDR3 is TGCAGCGTCGGGACAGACCCGAACACTGAAGCTTTCTTT.

The chain links TRBV5-1 to TRBJ2-6; TRBD2 matches 8 bases. Germline V lookup: CDR1 SGHRS, CDR2 YFSETQ. This CDR3 is 17 amino acids long. V lost 4 bases to trimming and J lost 1 base; unmatched junction nucleotides: 7. CDR3 amino acids: CASSAGGAGSGANVLTF. CDR3 bases: TGCGCCAGCAGCGCCGGGGGGGCCGGATCTGGGGCCAACGTCCTGACTTTC.

J is TRBJ2-1 and V is TRBV12-3 or TRBV12-4, with a possible D match to TRBD1 (6 bases). This CDR3 is 13 amino acids long. The V end lost 5 bases, the J end lost 7 bases, and 12 bases lay between the germline ends. The CDR3 DNA sequence: TGTGCCAGCAGTCCACCCCAGGGGAATGAGCAGTTCTTC. Its protein product is CASSPPQGNEQFF.

This chain uses TRBV4-3 with TRBJ2-2, with D possibly being TRBD1 (6 bases). The V end was cut by 2 bases, the J end by 5 bases, with 12 bases between. Germline V gives CDR1 LGHNA, CDR2 YSLEER. This CDR3 has 15 residues. The CDR3 coding sequence is TGCGCCAGCAGCCAACGGGCAGGGGAAACCGGGGAGCTGTTTTTT. This sequence encodes CASSQRAGETGELFF.

This clonotype was seen a handful of times. This chain uses TRBV12-3 or TRBV12-4 with TRBJ2-3; D gene uncertain. V shed 5 bases and J shed 2 bases, with 11 bases lying between them. The CDR3 spans 14 residues. The CDR3 spells CASSPPVATDTQYF. CDR3 nucleotide sequence: TGTGCCAGCAGTCCCCCCGTAGCCACAGATACGCAGTATTTT.

This chain uses TRBV20-1 with TRBJ2-3, with 7 bases matching TRBD1. CDR1 is DFQATT and CDR2 is SNEGSKA in the germline V gene (reference sequence). V was clipped by 4 bases and J by 1 base; unmatched bases: 2. The CDR3 totals 13 residues. The CDR3, as DNA: TGCAGTGCTACAGGGGGTCGCACAGATACGCAGTATTTT. Translated, it gives CSATGGRTDTQYF.

This chain connects TRBV28 to TRBJ1-5; possibly TRBD1 for D (6 bases). The V end was cut by 10 bases, the J end by 4 bases, with 17 bases between. Germline CDR1 and CDR2: MDHEN and SYDVKM. This CDR3 region has 14 residues. Here the CDR3 reads CATTGTGKNQPQHF. CDR3 nucleotides: TGTGCCACAACAGGGACGGGTAAGAATCAGCCCCAGCATTTT.

This clonotype was observed once. The chain couples TRBV20-1 to TRBJ1-5; D remains unclear. CDR1 is DFQATT and CDR2 is SNEGSKA in the germline V gene (reference sequence). This CDR3 has 14 residues. V dropped 2 bases and J dropped 6 bases, with 14 bases sitting between them. The CDR3 nucleotides are TGCAGTGCTAGAAGACTCGGAGGAGGTCAGCCCCAGCATTTT. Translating gives CSARRLGGGQPQHF.

The chain links TRBV12-3 or TRBV12-4 to TRBJ1-2, with D possibly TRBD1 on 6 matching bases. The CDR3 totals 14 residues. The V gene lost 1 base and the J gene lost 7 bases, with 13 bases spanning the gap. The CDR3 protein is CASSLDAGAGGYTF. DNA of the CDR3: TGTGCCAGCAGTTTAGATGCGGGGGCGGGTGGCTACACCTTC.

The rearrangement links TRBV12-3 or TRBV12-4 to TRBJ1-1; D is ambiguous. Trimming stripped 1 base from V and 1 base from J, with 7 bases between. CDR3 length equals 14 residues. The CDR3 coding sequence is TGTGCCAGCAGTTTAGGTACGGCGAACACTGAAGCTTTCTTT. This gives the protein CASSLGTANTEAFF.

The chain recombines TRBV9 with TRBJ2-7; 9 bases map to TRBD1. V shed 3 bases and J 3 bases; nucleotides not matched to a gene: 7. Germline loops: CDR1 SGDLS, CDR2 YYNGEE. The CDR3 covers 15 residues. The CDR3 loop is CASSAVGTGLYEQYF. DNA of the CDR3: TGTGCCAGCAGCGCTGTCGGGACAGGGCTCTACGAGCAGTACTTC.

The chain links TRBV11-2 to TRBJ2-7; no reliable D call. V dropped 0 bases and J dropped 4 bases, with 13 bases sitting between them. The CDR3 has 15 amino acids. Germline V CDR1 and CDR2: SGHAT, FQNNGV. CDR3 residues: CASSLEALGGYEQYF. CDR3 in DNA: TGTGCCAGCAGCTTAGAAGCCCTCGGTGGGTACGAGCAGTACTTC.

The gene calls are TRBV3-1 and TRBJ1-1; the match to TRBD1 covers 9 bases. The length of the CDR3 is 14 residues. Germline lookup yields CDR1 LGHDT and CDR2 YNNKEL (reference sequence). V shed 4 bases, J shed 5 bases, and the junction held 5 bases outside the gene matches. The CDR3 bases are TGTGCCAGCAGCCCTAGGACAGGGGAGACTGAAGCTTTCTTT. Translated: CASSPRTGETEAFF.

The V and J genes are TRBV20-1 and TRBJ2-1; 7 bases match TRBD1. V shed 5 bases and J 1 base; nucleotides not matched to a gene: 8. The CDR3 runs 15 residues. The germline V gene has CDR1 DFQATT and CDR2 SNEGSKA (reference sequence). The chain's CDR3 is CSAWTGKTSYNEQFF. CDR3 sequence (DNA): TGCAGTGCTTGGACAGGCAAGACGTCCTACAATGAGCAGTTCTTC.

The rearrangement uses TRBV20-1 and TRBJ2-1; 9 bases agree with TRBD1. V shed 5 bases and J 2 bases; nucleotides not matched to a gene: 7. From germline, CDR1 is DFQATT and CDR2 SNEGSKA (reference sequence). The CDR3 is 15 amino acids. The CDR3 region is CSAPLGQGTYNEQFF. CDR3 nucleotides: TGCAGTGCTCCATTGGGACAGGGAACCTACAATGAGCAGTTCTTC.

This chain links TRBV7-2 with TRBJ2-4; no clear D gene. Trimming pared 2 bases from V and 0 bases from J, leaving 8 bases between. The CDR3 has 15 residues. The germline gives CDR1 SGHTA, CDR2 FQGNSA. The CDR3 is CASSLMSVAKNIQYF. CDR3 DNA sequence: TGTGCCAGCAGCTTAATGTCAGTAGCCAAAAACATTCAGTACTTC.